The clone carrying this TCR beta chain has ten or more counts. These data come from a study of chronic HIV infection and antiretroviral therapy. Each CDR3 protein is one row after TCRdb ran MiXCR on the 5' RACE reads. In the table there are about 38,000 distinct CDR3 sequences, roughly 8.8% of which are singletons. V lost 2 bases and J lost 2, with 7 bases in between. This CDR3 region has 13 residues. CDR1 MNHEY and CDR2 SVGEGT come from the germline V gene. Material: peripheral blood. This receptor was obtained from an adult who had HIV and had not received antiretroviral therapy, or was an uninfected healthy control (not recorded which). The chain couples TRBV6-2 or TRBV6-3 to TRBJ2-7; no clear D. CDR3 sequence (DNA): TGTGCCAGCAGTTACGGGAACACCTACGAGCAGTACTTC. Translating it yields CASSYGNTYEQYF.